The rows below give T cell receptor beta chains drawn from one sample of a study of blood T cell repertoires in COVID-19. TCRdb keeps only in-frame clones here, not all; method: immunoSEQ multiplex PCR. In the table there are 150,000 to 200,000 clones, under 95% of which are singletons. Sequencing was carried out using peripheral blood. These receptors were collected from a man aged 55 to 70 with active or convalescent COVID-19. CDR3s include the opening cysteine and the closing phenylalanine or tryptophan. The D gene is left open where the match is weak.

J: TRBJ2-2; D: TRBD1; V: TRBV6-5; CDR3: CASSRDRGTGELFF
J: TRBJ2-7; D: -; V: TRBV5-4; CDR3: CASSLGSPTQVTYEQYF
J: TRBJ1-3; D: TRBD1; V: TRBV9; CDR3: CASSVLAGGSGNTIYF
J: TRBJ1-5; D: TRBD1; V: TRBV6-6; CDR3: CASSYPGQSSNQPQHF
J: TRBJ2-1; D: -; V: TRBV27; CDR3: CASSLTGLQLYNEQFF
J: TRBJ2-7; D: TRBD2; V: TRBV5-1; CDR3: CASSLAPAGESYEQYF
J: TRBJ1-4; D: TRBD1; V: TRBV5-1; CDR3: CASSRQGAVANEKLFF
J: TRBJ2-3; D: -; V: TRBV2; CDR3: CASSGGFTDTQYF
J: TRBJ2-2; D: -; V: TRBV4-1; CDR3: CASSQIVVGERPTGELFF
J: TRBJ2-7; D: -; V: TRBV5-1; CDR3: CASSLAPSSYEQYF
J: TRBJ1-3; D: TRBD1; V: TRBV27; CDR3: CASRAHDRAGNTIYF
J: TRBJ2-3; D: -; V: TRBV25-1; CDR3: CASSDQSFSTDTQYF
J: TRBJ1-2; D: -; V: TRBV2; CDR3: CASSKQGDYGYTF
J: TRBJ2-3; D: TRBD2; V: TRBV5-1; CDR3: CASTSGRSQGTDTQYF
J: TRBJ1-3; D: -; V: TRBV5-1; CDR3: CASSFRSDLSGNTIYF
J: TRBJ1-5; D: TRBD1; V: TRBV11-2; CDR3: CASSQTGRNQPQHF
J: TRBJ1-1; D: TRBD1; V: TRBV11-2; CDR3: CASTPSVTGATTEAFF
J: TRBJ1-6; D: -; V: TRBV18; CDR3: CASSPGGGYTSPLHF
J: TRBJ2-3; D: TRBD2; V: TRBV24-1; CDR3: CATSDGLAGDTQYF
J: TRBJ1-3; D: -; V: TRBV19; CDR3: CASSKIPTGNTIYF
J: TRBJ2-7; D: TRBD2; V: TRBV19; CDR3: CASSIAGGRYEQYF
J: TRBJ2-3; D: TRBD2; V: TRBV24-1; CDR3: CATPGDGRTKSSSTDTQYF
J: TRBJ2-2; D: TRBD1; V: TRBV5-1; CDR3: CASSWTGEAGELFF
J: TRBJ2-1; D: TRBD2; V: TRBV29-1; CDR3: CSVGRASGRNNEQFF
J: TRBJ1-2; D: -; V: TRBV18; CDR3: CASSPNNYGYTF
J: TRBJ1-4; D: -; V: TRBV28; CDR3: CASSSNTVRGEKLFF
J: TRBJ2-1; D: -; V: TRBV11-2; CDR3: CASSLANEQFF
J: TRBJ1-1; D: -; V: TRBV12-1; CDR3: CASSFVLSQPPKLNTEAFF
J: TRBJ2-3; D: TRBD2; V: TRBV4-2; CDR3: CASSQVVASGITDTQYF
J: TRBJ2-6; D: -; V: TRBV4-2; CDR3: CASSQDSESSGANVLTF
J: TRBJ2-7; D: -; V: TRBV10-1; CDR3: CASSESTAYEQYF
J: TRBJ1-5; D: -; V: TRBV19; CDR3: CASRTGFYSNQPQHF
J: TRBJ1-4; D: -; V: TRBV14; CDR3: CASSQRRGGINEKLFF
J: TRBJ2-3; D: -; V: TRBV19; CDR3: CASSSGSTDTQYF
J: TRBJ1-1; D: TRBD1; V: TRBV7-2; CDR3: CASSVPDRGDEAFF
J: TRBJ2-5; D: TRBD1; V: TRBV29-1; CDR3: CSVEQGARVGTQYF
J: TRBJ2-1; D: TRBD2; V: TRBV6-6; CDR3: CASSYRGLAGGGEQFF
J: TRBJ1-2; D: TRBD1; V: TRBV6-5; CDR3: CASSYSWDRGDYGYTF
J: TRBJ1-5; D: TRBD1; V: TRBV10-3; CDR3: CAISESLLRQGAQPQHF
J: TRBJ2-1; D: TRBD1; V: TRBV2; CDR3: CASSPGTGSYNEQFF
J: TRBJ1-4; D: TRBD1; V: TRBV19; CDR3: CASRGQPTSWSNEKLFF
J: TRBJ1-3; D: TRBD1; V: TRBV6-1; CDR3: CASSGLRDRGVGNTIYF
J: TRBJ2-7; D: -; V: TRBV11-2; CDR3: CASRTRGQSYEQYF
J: TRBJ2-3; D: TRBD2; V: TRBV24-1; CDR3: CATSETSGAGVDTQYF
J: TRBJ2-1; D: TRBD1; V: TRBV10-1; CDR3: CASSSGQGANEQFF
J: TRBJ2-7; D: TRBD2; V: TRBV7-9; CDR3: CASRTSGRDYYEQYF
J: TRBJ1-5; D: -; V: TRBV7-2; CDR3: CASSLYGEPQHF
J: TRBJ2-1; D: -; V: TRBV7-9; CDR3: CASSFGLQHEQFF
J: TRBJ1-1; D: -; V: TRBV18; CDR3: CASSQAEAGNTEAFF
J: TRBJ1-1; D: TRBD1; V: TRBV23-1; CDR3: CASSQGRGLTEAFF
J: TRBJ2-2; D: -; V: TRBV7-9; CDR3: CASSLAGVYTGELFF
J: TRBJ2-5; D: -; V: TRBV7-7; CDR3: CASSTGGETQYF
J: TRBJ1-2; D: -; V: TRBV10-3; CDR3: CAISQTAYGYTF
J: TRBJ2-3; D: TRBD2; V: TRBV7-9; CDR3: CASSLGPAGAADTQYF
J: TRBJ2-7; D: TRBD1; V: TRBV7-2; CDR3: CASSLLQGAHEQYF